This T cell receptor (beta chain) was retrieved from a study of PD-1 blockade in classical Hodgkin lymphoma. CDR3 length: 15 amino acids. V shed 1 base and J shed 1 base, with 11 bases lying between them. Germline V CDR1 and CDR2: MNHEY, SVGAGI. Clones were sequenced by immunoSEQ multiplex PCR, and TCRdb holds only the in-frame ones, with some missing. The table has tens of thousands of clones, approximately 80% seen once; the top ten hold 7.5% to 9.5%. Each and every patient relapsed after autologous stem cell transplantation, and patients got differing brentuximab vedotin exposure. Complete response, partial response or progressive disease were the best responses.

Source: peripheral blood mononuclear cells (PBMCs), taken before the second cycle of nivolumab. The chain recombines TRBV6-5 with TRBJ2-7; TRBD2 is a possible D gene (5 bases). The sequence was collected from a human donor with classical Hodgkin lymphoma. CDR3 in amino acids: CASSYYPGKSYEQYF. The CDR3 nucleotides are TGTGCCAGCAGTTACTACCCCGGGAAATCCTACGAGCAGTACTTC.